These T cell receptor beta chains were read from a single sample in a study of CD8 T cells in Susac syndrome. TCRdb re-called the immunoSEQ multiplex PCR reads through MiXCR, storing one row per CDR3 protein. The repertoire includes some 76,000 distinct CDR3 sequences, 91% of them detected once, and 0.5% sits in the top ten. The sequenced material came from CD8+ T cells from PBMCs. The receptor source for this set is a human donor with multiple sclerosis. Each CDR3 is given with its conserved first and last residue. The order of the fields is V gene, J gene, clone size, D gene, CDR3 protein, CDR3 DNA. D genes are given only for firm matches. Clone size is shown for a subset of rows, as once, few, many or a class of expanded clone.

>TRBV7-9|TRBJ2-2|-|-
CASSFALTGELFF
TGTGCCAGCAGCTTTGCCCTTACCGGGGAGCTGTTTTTT
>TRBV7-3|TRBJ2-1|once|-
CASSSRPGLLGHNEQFF
TGTGCCAGCAGCTCGCGCCCCGGGTTATTAGGGCACAATGAGCAGTTCTTC
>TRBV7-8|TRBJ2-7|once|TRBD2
CASSFSGRAPYEQYF
TGTGCCAGCAGCTTTAGCGGGAGGGCCCCCTACGAGCAGTACTTC
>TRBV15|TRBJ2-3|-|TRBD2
CATSIVPGLEDTQYF
TGTGCCACCAGCATCGTCCCGGGACTAGAAGATACGCAGTATTTT
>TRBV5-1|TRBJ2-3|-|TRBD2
CASSFTSGGATDTQYF
TGCGCCAGCAGCTTCACTAGCGGGGGGGCTACAGATACGCAGTATTTT
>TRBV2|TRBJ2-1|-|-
CASSDEAGMMSYNEQFF
TGTGCCAGCAGTGATGAGGCAGGGATGATGTCCTACAATGAGCAGTTCTTC
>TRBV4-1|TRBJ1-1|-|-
CASSPGHLDTEAFF
TGCGCCAGCAGCCCGGGACACCTCGACACTGAAGCTTTCTTT
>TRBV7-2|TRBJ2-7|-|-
CASSPWGEPGLREQYF
TGTGCCAGCAGCCCCTGGGGGGAGCCAGGTTTACGCGAGCAGTACTTC
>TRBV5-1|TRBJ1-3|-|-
CASSLSSSGNTIYF
TGCGCCAGCTCCCTCAGTTCCTCTGGAAACACCATATATTTT
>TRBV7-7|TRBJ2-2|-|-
CASSLCAGTAAAHSDTGELFF
TGTGCTAGCAGCTTATGCGCCGGGACGGCTGCGGCCCATTCGGACACCGGGGAGCTGTTTTTT
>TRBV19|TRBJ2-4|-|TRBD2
CASSIDLGGSTKNIQYF
TGTGCCAGTAGTATAGATCTCGGCGGGAGTACCAAAAACATTCAGTACTTC
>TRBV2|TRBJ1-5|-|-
CASSRTADSNQPQHF
TGTGCCAGCAGTCGGACGGCCGATAGCAATCAGCCCCAGCATTTT
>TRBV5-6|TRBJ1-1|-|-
CASSLSVRRGTEAFF
TGTGCCAGCAGCTTGTCGGTTCGGAGGGGCACTGAAGCTTTCTTT
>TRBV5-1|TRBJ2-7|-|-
CASSYIQRSSYEQYF
TGCGCCAGCAGCTATATACAGCGGAGCTCCTACGAGCAGTACTTC
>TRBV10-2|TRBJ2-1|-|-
CASSDMGFYDEQFF
TGCGCCAGCAGTGATATGGGATTTTATGATGAGCAGTTCTTC
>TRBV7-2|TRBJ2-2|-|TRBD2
CASSSSGGGAAGELFF
TGTGCCAGCAGCTCCTCAGGCGGGGGGGCGGCCGGGGAGCTGTTTTTT
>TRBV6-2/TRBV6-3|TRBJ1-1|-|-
CASSYREGFAFF
TGTGCCAGCAGTTACCGAGAAGGATTCGCTTTCTTT
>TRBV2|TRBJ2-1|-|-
CASPGEGINNEQFF
TGTGCCAGTCCGGGAGAGGGAATCAACAATGAGCAGTTCTTC
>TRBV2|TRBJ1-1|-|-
CASSEVGQLNTEAFF
TGTGCCAGCAGTGAGGTGGGGCAGCTAAACACTGAAGCTTTCTTT
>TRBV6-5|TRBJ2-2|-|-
CASSYAGLGELFF
TGTGCCAGCAGTTACGCGGGGTTGGGGGAGCTGTTTTTT
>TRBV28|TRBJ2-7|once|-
CASSLWILEQYF
TGTGCCAGCAGTTTATGGATCCTCGAGCAGTACTTC
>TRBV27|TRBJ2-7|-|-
CASRGAQSYEQYF
TGTGCCAGCAGAGGGGCCCAGTCCTACGAGCAGTACTTC
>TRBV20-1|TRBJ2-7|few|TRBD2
CSARVIAGPNPYEQYF
TGCAGTGCTAGAGTTATAGCGGGGCCTAACCCCTACGAGCAGTACTTC
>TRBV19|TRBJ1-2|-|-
CASSIPYGYTF
TGTGCCAGTAGTATCCCCTATGGCTACACCTTC
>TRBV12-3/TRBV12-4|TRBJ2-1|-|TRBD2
CASRGGLAGSSSYNEQFF
TGTGCCAGCAGGGGGGGACTAGCGGGATCCAGCTCCTACAATGAGCAGTTCTTC
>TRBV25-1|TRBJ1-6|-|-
CASTYLADSPLHF
TGTGCCAGCACATACCTGGCGGATTCACCCCTCCACTTT
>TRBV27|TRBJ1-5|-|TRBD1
CASRHRGFNQPQHF
TGTGCCAGCAGGCACAGGGGCTTTAATCAGCCCCAGCATTTT
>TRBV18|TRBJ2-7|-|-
CASSPPTLSYEQYF
TGTGCCAGCTCACCACCGACCCTCTCCTACGAGCAGTACTTC
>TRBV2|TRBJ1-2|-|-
CATPGVGYGYTF
TGTGCCACCCCGGGGGTAGGCTATGGCTACACCTTC
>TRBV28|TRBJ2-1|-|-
CASSLFPHNEQFF
TGTGCCAGCAGTTTATTTCCGCACAATGAGCAGTTCTTC
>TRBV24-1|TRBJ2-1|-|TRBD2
CATSEPGLSNEQFF
TGTGCCACCAGTGAACCGGGACTATCCAATGAGCAGTTCTTC
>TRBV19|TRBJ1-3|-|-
CASRGGYSGNTIYF
TGTGCCAGTAGAGGAGGCTACTCTGGAAACACCATATATTTT
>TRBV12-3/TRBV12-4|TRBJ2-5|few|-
CASSLVSQETQYF
TGTGCCAGCAGTTTAGTCTCACAAGAGACCCAGTATTTC
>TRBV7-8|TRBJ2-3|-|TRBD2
CASSSGLAGAKFTDTQYF
TGTGCCAGCAGCTCGGGACTAGCGGGGGCGAAATTCACAGATACGCAGTATTTT
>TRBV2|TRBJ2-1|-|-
CASSGGKDEQFF
TGTGCCAGCAGTGGCGGGAAGGATGAGCAGTTCTTC
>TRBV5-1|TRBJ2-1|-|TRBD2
CASSLVAGGLDEQFF
TGCGCCAGCAGCTTGGTCGCGGGGGGGCTGGATGAGCAGTTCTTC
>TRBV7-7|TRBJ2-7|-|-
CASSLGLGTEQYF
TGTGCTAGCAGCTTGGGATTAGGGACCGAGCAGTACTTC
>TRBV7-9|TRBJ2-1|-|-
CASSFDLKWNEQFF
TGTGCCAGCAGCTTTGACCTTAAGTGGAATGAGCAGTTCTTC